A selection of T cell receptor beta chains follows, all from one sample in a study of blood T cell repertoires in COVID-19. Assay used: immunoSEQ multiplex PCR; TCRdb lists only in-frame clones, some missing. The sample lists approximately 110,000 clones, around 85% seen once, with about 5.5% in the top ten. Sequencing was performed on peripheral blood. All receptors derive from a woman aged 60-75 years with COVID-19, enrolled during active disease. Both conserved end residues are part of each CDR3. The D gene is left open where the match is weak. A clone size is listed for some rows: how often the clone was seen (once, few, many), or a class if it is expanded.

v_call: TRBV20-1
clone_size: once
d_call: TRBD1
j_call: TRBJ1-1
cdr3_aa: CSASTGGSVNTEAFF
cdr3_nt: TGCAGTGCTAGTACAGGGGGTAGTGTGAACACTGAAGCTTTCTTT

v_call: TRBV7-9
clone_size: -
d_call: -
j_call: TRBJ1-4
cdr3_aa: CASSFPTGPNEKLFF
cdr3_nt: TGTGCCAGCAGCTTTCCGACAGGCCCTAATGAAAAACTGTTTTTT

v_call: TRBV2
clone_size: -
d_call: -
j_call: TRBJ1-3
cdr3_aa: CASRDRGNTIYF
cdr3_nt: TGTGCCAGCAGGGACAGAGGAAACACCATATATTTT

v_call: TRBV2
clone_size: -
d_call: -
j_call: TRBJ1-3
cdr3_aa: CASRPSWGVGNTIYF
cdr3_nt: TGTGCCAGCAGACCATCATGGGGAGTTGGAAACACCATATATTTT

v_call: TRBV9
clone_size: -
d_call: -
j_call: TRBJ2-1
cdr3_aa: CASSVLLAEVNEQFF
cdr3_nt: TGTGCCAGCAGCGTATTACTAGCTGAGGTCAATGAGCAGTTCTTC

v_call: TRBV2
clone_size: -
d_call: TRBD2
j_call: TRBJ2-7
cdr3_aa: CASSILERGFEQYF
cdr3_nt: TGTGCCAGCAGTATCCTGGAGCGGGGTTTCGAGCAGTACTTC

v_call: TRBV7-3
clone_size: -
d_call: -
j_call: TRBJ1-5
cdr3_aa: CASSLGQGQPQHF
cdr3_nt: TGTGCCAGCAGCTTAGGTCAGGGTCAGCCCCAGCATTTT

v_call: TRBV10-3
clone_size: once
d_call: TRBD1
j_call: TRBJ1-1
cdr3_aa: CAISETGGEREAFF
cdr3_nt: TGTGCCATCAGCGAGACAGGGGGCGAGAGGGAAGCTTTCTTT

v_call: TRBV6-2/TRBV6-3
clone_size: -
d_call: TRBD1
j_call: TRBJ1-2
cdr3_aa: CASSYVGQGPDGYTF
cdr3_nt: TGTGCCAGCAGTTATGTAGGACAGGGTCCGGATGGCTACACCTTC

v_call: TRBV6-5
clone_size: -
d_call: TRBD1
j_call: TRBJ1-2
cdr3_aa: CASSPTGGGFSGYTF
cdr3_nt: TGTGCCAGCAGCCCGACAGGGGGGGGATTTAGTGGCTACACCTTC

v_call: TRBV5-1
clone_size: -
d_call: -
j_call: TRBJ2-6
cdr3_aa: CASSQQAGYGANVLTF
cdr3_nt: TGCGCCAGCAGCCAACAGGCGGGGTATGGGGCCAACGTCCTGACTTTC

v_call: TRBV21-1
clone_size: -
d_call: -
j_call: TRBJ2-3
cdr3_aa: CASGAPTAGGVTDTQYF
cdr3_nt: TGTGCCAGCGGGGCCCCTACAGCGGGGGGGGTCACAGATACGCAGTATTTT

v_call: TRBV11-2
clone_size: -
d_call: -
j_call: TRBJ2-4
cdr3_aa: CASSPEGLGRENIQYF
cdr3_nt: TGTGCCAGCAGCCCGGAGGGGTTGGGGCGGGAAAACATTCAGTACTTC

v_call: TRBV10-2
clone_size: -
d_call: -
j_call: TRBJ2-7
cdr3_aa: CASSETTYEQYF
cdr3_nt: TGCGCCAGCAGTGAGACAACCTACGAGCAGTACTTC

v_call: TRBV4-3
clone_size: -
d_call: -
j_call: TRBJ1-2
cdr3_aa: CASSQDGSGSEDGYTF
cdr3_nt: TGCGCCAGCAGCCAAGATGGGTCAGGGTCTGAGGATGGCTACACCTTC

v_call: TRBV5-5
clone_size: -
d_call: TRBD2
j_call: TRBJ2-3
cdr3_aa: CASTLAGASGDTQYF
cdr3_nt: TGTGCCAGCACCCTAGCGGGGGCTTCGGGAGATACGCAGTATTTT

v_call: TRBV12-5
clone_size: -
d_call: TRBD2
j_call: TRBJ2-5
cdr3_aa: CASGWGGTGGQQETQYF
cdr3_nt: TGTGCTAGTGGTTGGGGGGGGACCGGAGGGCAACAAGAGACCCAGTACTTC

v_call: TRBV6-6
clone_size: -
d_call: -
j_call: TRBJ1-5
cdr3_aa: CASRVYSNQPQHF
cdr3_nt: TGTGCCAGCAGGGTCTATAGCAATCAGCCCCAGCATTTT

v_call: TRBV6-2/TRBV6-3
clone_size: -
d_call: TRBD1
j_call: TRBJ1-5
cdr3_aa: CASSYSLGQSFNQPQHF
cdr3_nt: TGTGCCAGCAGTTACTCGCTGGGACAGAGCTTTAATCAGCCCCAGCATTTT

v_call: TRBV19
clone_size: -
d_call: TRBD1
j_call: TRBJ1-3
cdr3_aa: CASSITGEPSGNTIYF
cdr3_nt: TGTGCCAGTAGTATAACAGGGGAGCCTTCTGGAAACACCATATATTTT

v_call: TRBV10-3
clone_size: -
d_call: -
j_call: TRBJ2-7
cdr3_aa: CAISEGRGYEQYF
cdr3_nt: TGTGCCATCAGTGAGGGGAGGGGGTACGAGCAGTACTTC

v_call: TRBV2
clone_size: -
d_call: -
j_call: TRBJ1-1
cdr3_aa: CASKLGGNTEAFF
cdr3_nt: TGTGCCAGCAAATTAGGGGGGAACACTGAAGCTTTCTTT

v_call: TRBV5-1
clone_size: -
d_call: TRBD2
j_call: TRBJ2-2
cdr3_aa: CASSHGGSGGQFGELFF
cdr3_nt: TGCGCCAGCAGCCATGGTGGTAGCGGGGGTCAGTTCGGGGAGCTGTTTTTT

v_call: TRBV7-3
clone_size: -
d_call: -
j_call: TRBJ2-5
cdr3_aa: CASSSNRVAGMAETQYF
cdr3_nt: TGTGCCAGCAGCTCGAATCGGGTTGCGGGGATGGCAGAGACCCAGTACTTC

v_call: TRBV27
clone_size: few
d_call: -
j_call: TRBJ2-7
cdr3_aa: CASRRGILTYEQYF
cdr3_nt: TGTGCCAGCCGGCGGGGAATACTTACCTACGAGCAGTACTTC

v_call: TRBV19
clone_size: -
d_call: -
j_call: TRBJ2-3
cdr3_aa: CASSIGSASTTDTQYF
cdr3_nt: TGTGCCAGTAGTATTGGGTCGGCTAGCACCACAGATACGCAGTATTTT

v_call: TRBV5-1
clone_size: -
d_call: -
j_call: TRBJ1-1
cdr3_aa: CASSQSTGGRGAEAFF
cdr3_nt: TGCGCCAGCAGTCAATCGACAGGCGGAAGGGGTGCTGAAGCTTTCTTT

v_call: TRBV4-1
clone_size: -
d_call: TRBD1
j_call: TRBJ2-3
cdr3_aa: CASSQGTGTKSDTQYF
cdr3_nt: TGCGCCAGCAGCCAAGGGACAGGGACGAAGTCAGATACGCAGTATTTT

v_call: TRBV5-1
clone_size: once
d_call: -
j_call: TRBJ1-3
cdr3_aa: CASSLAGGNTIYF
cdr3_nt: TGCGCCAGCAGCTTGGCCGGTGGAAACACCATATATTTT

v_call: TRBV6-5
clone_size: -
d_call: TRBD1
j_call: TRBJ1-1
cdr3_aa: CASTPLRGTVWAFF
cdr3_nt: TGTGCCAGCACGCCTCTCAGGGGGACCGTGTGGGCTTTCTTT

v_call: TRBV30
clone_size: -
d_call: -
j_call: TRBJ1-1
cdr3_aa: CAWGQVLTNTEAFF
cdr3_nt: TGTGCCTGGGGGCAGGTCTTGACGAACACTGAAGCTTTCTTT

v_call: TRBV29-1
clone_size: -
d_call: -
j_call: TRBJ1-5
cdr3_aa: CSVGGGSNQPQHF
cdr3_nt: TGCAGCGTGGGAGGGGGTAGCAATCAGCCCCAGCATTTT

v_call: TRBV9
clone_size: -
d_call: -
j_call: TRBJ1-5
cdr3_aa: CASSVGQGTPNQPQHF
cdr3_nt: TGTGCCAGCAGCGTAGGGCAGGGGACCCCGAATCAGCCCCAGCATTTT

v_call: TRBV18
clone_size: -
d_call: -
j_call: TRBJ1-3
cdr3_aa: CASSTDSGNTIYF
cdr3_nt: TGTGCCAGCTCAACAGACTCTGGAAACACCATATATTTT

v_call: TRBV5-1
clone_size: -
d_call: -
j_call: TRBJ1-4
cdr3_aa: CASSLAGGQVEKLFF
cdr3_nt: TGCGCCAGCAGCTTGGCCGGGGGGCAGGTTGAAAAACTGTTTTTT

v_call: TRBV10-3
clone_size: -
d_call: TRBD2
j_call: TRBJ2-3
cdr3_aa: CAISPSGVPTDTQYF
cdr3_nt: TGTGCCATCAGTCCTAGCGGGGTACCCACAGATACGCAGTATTTT

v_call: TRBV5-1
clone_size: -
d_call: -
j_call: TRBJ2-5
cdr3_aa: CASSLELRETQYF
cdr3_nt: TGCGCCAGCAGCTTGGAACTGAGAGAGACCCAGTACTTC

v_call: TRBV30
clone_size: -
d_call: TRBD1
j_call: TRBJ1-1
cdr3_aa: CAWGQDTRGAFF
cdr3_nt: TGTGCCTGGGGACAGGACACCCGTGGGGCTTTCTTT

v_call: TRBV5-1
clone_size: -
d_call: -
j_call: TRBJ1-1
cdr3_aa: CASSSDSEAFF
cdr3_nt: TGCGCCAGCAGCTCGGACAGTGAAGCTTTCTTT

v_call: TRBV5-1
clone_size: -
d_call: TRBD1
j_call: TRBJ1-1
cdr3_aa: CASSLNARQGSGEAFF
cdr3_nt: TGCGCCAGCAGCTTAAATGCTCGACAGGGTTCTGGTGAAGCTTTCTTT

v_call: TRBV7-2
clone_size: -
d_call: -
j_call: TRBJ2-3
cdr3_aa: CASSPSTSRDTQYF
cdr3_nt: TGTGCCAGCAGCCCATCGACTAGTCGTGATACGCAGTATTTT

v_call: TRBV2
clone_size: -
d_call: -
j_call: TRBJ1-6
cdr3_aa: CASRRGLNYNSPLHF
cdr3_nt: TGTGCCAGCAGGAGAGGGCTCAACTATAATTCACCCCTCCACTTT